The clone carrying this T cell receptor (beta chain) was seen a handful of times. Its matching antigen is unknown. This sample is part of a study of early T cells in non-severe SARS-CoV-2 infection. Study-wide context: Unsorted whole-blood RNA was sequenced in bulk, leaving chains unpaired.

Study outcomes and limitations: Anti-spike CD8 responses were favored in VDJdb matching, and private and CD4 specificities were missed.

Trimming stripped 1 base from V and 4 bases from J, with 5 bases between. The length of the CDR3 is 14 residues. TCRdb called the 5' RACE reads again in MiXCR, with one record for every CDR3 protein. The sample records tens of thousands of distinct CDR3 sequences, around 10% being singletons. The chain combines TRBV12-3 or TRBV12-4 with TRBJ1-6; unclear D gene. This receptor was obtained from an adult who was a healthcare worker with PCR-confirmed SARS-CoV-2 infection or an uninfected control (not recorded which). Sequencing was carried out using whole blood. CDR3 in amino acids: CASSLGQYNSPLHF. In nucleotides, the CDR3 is TGTGCCAGCAGTTTAGGCCAGTATAATTCACCCCTCCACTTT.